The present entry profiles one TCR beta chain with its context. This clone appeared a few times. Its antigen has not been determined. No qualities accompany the bases; no much larger clone lies one base away. This sample is drawn from a study of blood T cell repertoires in COVID-19 (dated by TCRdb to about 2020). Describing the broader study: The collaborator samples originated in the United States, Italy and Spain and spanned the acute and convalescent phases of COVID-19. The material from the prospective study consisted of cDNA or gDNA derived from T cells, B-cell-depleted T cells, or PBMCs. The dataset comprised deeply sampled blood TCRbeta repertoires from subjects exposed to, actively infected with, or recovered from COVID-19. The repertoires were released in a freely available public database meant as a resource for research on the immune response to SARS-CoV-2. Samples were obtained from the ongoing ImmuneRACE study (first 160 participants) and from over a thousand subjects provided by 6 global collaborators. A de-identified subject ID, COVID-19 status, age in years and sex were almost always included in the sample metadata. Where available, HLA class I and class II types were obtained from metadata supplied by the sample provider rather than from assay-based typing.

Participants in the prospective study were enrolled through a virtual design, were aged roughly 18 to 100 years, and lived in approximately 25 United States geographic areas. In the prospective study, participants were assigned to cohorts based on the clinical history participants reported in a screening survey and a study questionnaire. For ImmuneRACE Cohort 3, a participant was defined as recovered based on two consecutive negative NP/OP PCR tests, clearance by a healthcare professional, or resolution of symptoms. In the prospective study, whole blood, serum and a nasopharyngeal or oropharyngeal swab were collected from each participant by mobile phlebotomists. Participants in the prospective study had the option to provide additional blood draws and questionnaires over an approximately 2-month period. Before DNA extraction, blood samples from the prospective study were shipped at room temperature or frozen.

The immunoSEQ Assay, a bias-controlled multiplex PCR, was used to amplify TCRbeta CDR3 regions from genomic DNA. As for the authors' bioinformatics: The number of nucleated cells in each sample was estimated from the amplification of reference gene primers within the assay. To quantify the absolute abundance of each unique TCRbeta CDR3 rearrangement, sequence reads were collapsed and filtered. For each sample, productive Simpson clonality was calculated as the square root of Simpson's diversity index across productive rearrangements. TCRdb provides this immuneACCESS table in a form limited to in-frame rearrangements. Some clones are lacking; in checked studies, under half of them reflect an unresolved V gene, and why the rest are absent is not known. The D gene and trimming were derived from the DNA, and the V and J assignments and clone size from that table. The sample table records roughly 250,000 clones; roughly nine tenths of these occur just once. 2% to 3% of the sample belongs to the ten largest clones.

What the authors observed across the whole study: How much clinical and demographic metadata was included differed by source and by participant, and the metadata was provided uncurated.

V is shortened by 0 bases, J by 10 bases, and the region joining them spans 13 bases. Reading the germline V gene gives CDR1 SGHNT and CDR2 YENEEA. The CDR3 has 13 amino acids, counting the end cysteine and phenylalanine. Only the CDR3 DNA stays, 39 bases, in frame from base 1. The source of this sequence is a woman between 18 and 29 years old who had recovered from COVID-19. The sequencing sample was made of PBMCs or T cells enriched from blood (not recorded which). The V and J segments used are TRBV11-3 and TRBJ2-7, with TRBD1 as a weak D call on 6 bases. The DNA reads as follows: TGTGCCAGCAGCTTAGATCGTAGGACAGTTCAGTACTTC. This is translated as CASSLDRRTVQYF.